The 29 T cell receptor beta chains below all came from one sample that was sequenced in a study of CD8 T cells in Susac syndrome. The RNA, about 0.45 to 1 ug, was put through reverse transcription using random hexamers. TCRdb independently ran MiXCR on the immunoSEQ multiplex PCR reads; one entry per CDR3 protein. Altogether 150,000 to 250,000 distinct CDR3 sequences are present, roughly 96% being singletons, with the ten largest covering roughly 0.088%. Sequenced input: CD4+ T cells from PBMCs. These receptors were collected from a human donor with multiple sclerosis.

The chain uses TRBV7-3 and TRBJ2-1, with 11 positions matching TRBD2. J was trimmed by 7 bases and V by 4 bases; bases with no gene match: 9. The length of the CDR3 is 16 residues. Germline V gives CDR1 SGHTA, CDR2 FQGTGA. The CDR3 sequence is CASSSPPGTSGNEQFF. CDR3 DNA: TGTGCCAGCAGCTCCCCTCCCGGGACTAGCGGTAATGAGCAGTTCTTC.

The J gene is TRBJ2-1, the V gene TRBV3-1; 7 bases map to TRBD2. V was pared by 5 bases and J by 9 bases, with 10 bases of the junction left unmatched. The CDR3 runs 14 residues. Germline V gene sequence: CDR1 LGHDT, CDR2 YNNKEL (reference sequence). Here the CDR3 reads CASSWGGSSTEQFF. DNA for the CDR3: TGTGCCAGCAGCTGGGGCGGGAGTTCGACTGAGCAGTTCTTC.

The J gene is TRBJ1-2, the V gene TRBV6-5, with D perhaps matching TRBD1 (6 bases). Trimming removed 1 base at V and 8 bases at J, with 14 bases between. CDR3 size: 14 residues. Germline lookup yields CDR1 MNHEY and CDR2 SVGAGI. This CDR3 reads CASSYLGRGDGYTF. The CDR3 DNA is TGTGCCAGCAGTTACTTGGGCAGGGGAGACGGCTACACCTTC.

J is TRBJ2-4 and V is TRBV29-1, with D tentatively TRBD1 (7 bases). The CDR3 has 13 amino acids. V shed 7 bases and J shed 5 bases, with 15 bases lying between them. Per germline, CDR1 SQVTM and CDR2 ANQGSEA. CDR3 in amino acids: CSGLGGTENIQYF. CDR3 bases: TGCAGCGGCCTAGGGGGGACAGAAAACATTCAGTACTTC.

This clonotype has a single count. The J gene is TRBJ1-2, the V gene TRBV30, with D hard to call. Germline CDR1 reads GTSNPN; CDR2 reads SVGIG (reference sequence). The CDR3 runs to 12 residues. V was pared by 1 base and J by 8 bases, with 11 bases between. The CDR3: CAWSDSPRGYTF. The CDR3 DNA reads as TGTGCCTGGAGTGACAGCCCTCGGGGCTACACCTTC. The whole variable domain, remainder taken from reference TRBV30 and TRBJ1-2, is SQTIHQWPATLVQPVGSPLSLECTVEGTSNPNLYWYRQAAGRGLQLLFYSVGIGQISSEVPQNLSASRPQDRQFILSSKKLLLSDSGFYLCAWSDSPRGYTFGSGTRLTVV.

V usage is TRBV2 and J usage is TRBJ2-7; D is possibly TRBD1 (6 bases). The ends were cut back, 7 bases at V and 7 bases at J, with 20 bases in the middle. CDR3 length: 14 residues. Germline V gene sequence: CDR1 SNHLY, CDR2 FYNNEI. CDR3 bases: TGTGCCAGCACCGAGGGGACACAGTTCGGGGAGCAGTACTTC. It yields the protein CASTEGTQFGEQYF.

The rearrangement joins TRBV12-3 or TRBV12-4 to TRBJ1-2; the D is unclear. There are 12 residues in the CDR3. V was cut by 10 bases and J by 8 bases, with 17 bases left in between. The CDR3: CATTTLLGGYTF. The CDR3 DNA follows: TGTGCCACCACGACCCTCCTCGGGGGCTACACCTTC.

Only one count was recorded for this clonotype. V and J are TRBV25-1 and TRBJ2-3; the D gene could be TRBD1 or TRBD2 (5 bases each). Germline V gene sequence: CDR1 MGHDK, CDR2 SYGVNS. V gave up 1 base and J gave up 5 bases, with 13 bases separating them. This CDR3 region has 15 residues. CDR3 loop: CASSESDGAGDTQYF. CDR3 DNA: TGTGCCAGCAGTGAATCGGACGGGGCGGGAGATACGCAGTATTTT.

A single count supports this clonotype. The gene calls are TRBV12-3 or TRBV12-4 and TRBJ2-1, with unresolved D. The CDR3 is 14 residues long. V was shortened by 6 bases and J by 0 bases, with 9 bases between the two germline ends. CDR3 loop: CASRPAGSYNEQFF. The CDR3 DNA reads TGTGCCAGCAGGCCGGCAGGCTCCTACAATGAGCAGTTCTTC.

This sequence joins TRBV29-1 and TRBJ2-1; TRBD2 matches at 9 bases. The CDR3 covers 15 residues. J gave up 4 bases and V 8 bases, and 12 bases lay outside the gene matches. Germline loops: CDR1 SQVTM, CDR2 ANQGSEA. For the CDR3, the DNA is TGCAGCATACGCCCTAGCGGGAACGTTTACAATGAGCAGTTCTTC. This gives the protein CSIRPSGNVYNEQFF.

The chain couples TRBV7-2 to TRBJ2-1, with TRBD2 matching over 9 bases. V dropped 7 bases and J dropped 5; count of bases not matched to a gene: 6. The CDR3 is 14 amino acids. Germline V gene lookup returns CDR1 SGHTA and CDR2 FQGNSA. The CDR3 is CASTRLAGNNEQFF. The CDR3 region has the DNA TGTGCCAGCACCCGGCTAGCGGGGAACAATGAGCAGTTCTTC.

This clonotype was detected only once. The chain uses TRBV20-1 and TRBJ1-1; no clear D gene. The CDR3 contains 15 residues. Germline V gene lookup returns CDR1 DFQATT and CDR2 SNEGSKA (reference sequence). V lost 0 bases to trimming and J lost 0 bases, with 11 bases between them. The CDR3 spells CSARETMRVNTEAFF. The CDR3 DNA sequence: TGCAGTGCTAGAGAAACGATGCGGGTGAACACTGAAGCTTTCTTT.

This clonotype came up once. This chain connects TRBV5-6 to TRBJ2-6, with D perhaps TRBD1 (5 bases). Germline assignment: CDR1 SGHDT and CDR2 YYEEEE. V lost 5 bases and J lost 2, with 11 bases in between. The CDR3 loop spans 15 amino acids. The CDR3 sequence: CASSYAGTGANVLTF. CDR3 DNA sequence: TGTGCCAGCAGTTATGCAGGGACTGGGGCCAACGTCCTGACTTTC.

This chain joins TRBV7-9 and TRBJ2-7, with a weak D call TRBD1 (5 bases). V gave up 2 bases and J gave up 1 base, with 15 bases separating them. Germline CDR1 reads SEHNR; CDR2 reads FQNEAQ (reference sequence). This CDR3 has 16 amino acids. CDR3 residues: CASSLFPPTESYEQYF. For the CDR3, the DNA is TGTGCCAGCAGCTTATTCCCCCCGACAGAGTCCTACGAGCAGTACTTC.

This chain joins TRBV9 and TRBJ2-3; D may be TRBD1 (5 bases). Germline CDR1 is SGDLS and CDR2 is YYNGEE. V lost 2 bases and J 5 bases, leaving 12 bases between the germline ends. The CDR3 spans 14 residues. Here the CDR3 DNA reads TGTGCCAGCAGCGTTACTCTAGGGGTAGATACGCAGTATTTT. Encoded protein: CASSVTLGVDTQYF.

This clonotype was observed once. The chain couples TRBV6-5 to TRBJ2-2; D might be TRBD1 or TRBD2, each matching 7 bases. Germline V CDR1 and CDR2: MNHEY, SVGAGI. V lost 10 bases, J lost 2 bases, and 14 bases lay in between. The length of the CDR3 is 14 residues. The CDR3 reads CAIGGGGNTGELFF. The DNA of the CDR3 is TGTGCCATAGGGGGAGGGGGCAACACCGGGGAGCTGTTTTTT.

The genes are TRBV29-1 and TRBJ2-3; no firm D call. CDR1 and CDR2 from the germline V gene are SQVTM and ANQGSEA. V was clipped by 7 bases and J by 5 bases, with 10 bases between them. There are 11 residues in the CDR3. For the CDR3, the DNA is TGCAGCGACGCCCTGCGAGATACGCAGTATTTT. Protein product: CSDALRDTQYF.

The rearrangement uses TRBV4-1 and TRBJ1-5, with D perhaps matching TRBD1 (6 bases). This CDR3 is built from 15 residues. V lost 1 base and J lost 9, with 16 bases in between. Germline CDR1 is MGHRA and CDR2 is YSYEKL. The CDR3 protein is CASSQGGPGEGPQHF. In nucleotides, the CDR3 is TGCGCCAGCAGCCAAGGAGGGCCAGGGGAAGGGCCCCAGCATTTT.

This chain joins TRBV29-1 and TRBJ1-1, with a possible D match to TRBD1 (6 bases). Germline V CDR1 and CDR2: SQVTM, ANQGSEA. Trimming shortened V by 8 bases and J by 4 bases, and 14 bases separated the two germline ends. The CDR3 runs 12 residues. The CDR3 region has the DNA TGCAGCAACCGACAGGTCGGCACTGAAGCTTTCTTT. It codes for CSNRQVGTEAFF.

CDR3 sequence (DNA): TGTGCCTGCACCAGTGGCCGGGGCAATGGCTACACCTTC. Protein product: CACTSGRGNGYTF. The chain carries TRBV30 and TRBJ1-2, with D possibly being TRBD1 (5 bases). The V end lost 6 bases, the J end lost 6 bases, and 17 bases lay between the germline ends. Looked up from germline, CDR1 is GTSNPN and CDR2 is SVGIG (reference sequence). The CDR3 has 13 residues.

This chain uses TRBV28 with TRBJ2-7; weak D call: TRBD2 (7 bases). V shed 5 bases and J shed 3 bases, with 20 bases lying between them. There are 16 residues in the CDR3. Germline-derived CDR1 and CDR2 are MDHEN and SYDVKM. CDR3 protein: CASSLHEAGANYEQYF. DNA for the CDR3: TGTGCCAGCAGTCTCCACGAGGCGGGGGCAAACTACGAGCAGTACTTC.

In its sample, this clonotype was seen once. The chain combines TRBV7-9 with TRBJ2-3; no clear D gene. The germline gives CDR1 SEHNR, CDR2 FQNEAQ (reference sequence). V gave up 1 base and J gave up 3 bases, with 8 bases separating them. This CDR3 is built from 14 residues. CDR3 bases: TGTGCCAGCAGCTTAGTTGATTGGACAGATACGCAGTATTTT. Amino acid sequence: CASSLVDWTDTQYF.

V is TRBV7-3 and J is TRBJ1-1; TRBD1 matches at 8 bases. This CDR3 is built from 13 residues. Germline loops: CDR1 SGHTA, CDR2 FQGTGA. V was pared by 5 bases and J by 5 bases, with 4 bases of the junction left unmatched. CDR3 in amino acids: CASSTTGVTEAFF. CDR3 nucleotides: TGTGCCAGCAGCACGACAGGGGTGACTGAAGCTTTCTTT.

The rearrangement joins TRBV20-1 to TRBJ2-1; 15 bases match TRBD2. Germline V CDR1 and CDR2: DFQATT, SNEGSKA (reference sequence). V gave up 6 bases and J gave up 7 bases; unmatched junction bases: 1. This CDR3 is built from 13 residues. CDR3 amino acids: CSAGLAGGNEQFF. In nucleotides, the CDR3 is TGCAGTGCAGGACTAGCGGGAGGGAATGAGCAGTTCTTC.

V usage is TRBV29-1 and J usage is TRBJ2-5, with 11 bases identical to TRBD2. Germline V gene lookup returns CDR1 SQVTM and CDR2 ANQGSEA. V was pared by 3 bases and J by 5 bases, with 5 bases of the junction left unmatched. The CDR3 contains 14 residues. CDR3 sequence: CSVDISSGGETQYF. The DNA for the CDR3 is TGCAGCGTTGATATCTCTAGCGGGGGGGAGACCCAGTACTTC.

The CDR3, as DNA: TGCAGTGCTAGGAATGGCAGCTCCTACGAGCAGTACTTC. Translated: CSARNGSSYEQYF. V is TRBV20-1 and J is TRBJ2-7; D unclear. The V gene lost 3 bases and the J gene lost 0 bases, with 9 bases spanning the gap. The length of the CDR3 is 13 residues. Germline V lookup: CDR1 DFQATT, CDR2 SNEGSKA (reference sequence).

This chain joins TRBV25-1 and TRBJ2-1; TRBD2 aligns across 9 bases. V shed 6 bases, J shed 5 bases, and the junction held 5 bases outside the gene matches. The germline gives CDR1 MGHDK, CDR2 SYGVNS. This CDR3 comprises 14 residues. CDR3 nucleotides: TGTGCCAGCAGGGAAGCGGGAGGTAACAATGAGCAGTTCTTC. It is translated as CASREAGGNNEQFF. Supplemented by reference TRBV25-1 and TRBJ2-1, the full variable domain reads EADIYQTPRYLVIGTGKKITLECSQTMGHDKMYWYQQDPGMELHLIHYSYGVNSTEKGDLSSESTVSRIRTEHFPLTLESARPSHTSQYLCASREAGGNNEQFFGPGTRLTVL.

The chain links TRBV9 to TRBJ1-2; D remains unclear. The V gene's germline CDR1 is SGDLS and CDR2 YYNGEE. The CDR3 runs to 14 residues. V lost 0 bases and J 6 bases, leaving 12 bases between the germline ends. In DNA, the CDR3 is TGTGCCAGCAGCGTAGGGTCTACGGGAGATGGCTACACCTTC. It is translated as CASSVGSTGDGYTF. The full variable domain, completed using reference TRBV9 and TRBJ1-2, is DSGVTQTPKHLITATGQRVTLRCSPRSGDLSVYWYQQSLDQGLQFLIQYYNGEERAKGNILERFSAQQFPDLHSELNLSSLELGDSALYFCASSVGSTGDGYTFGSGTRLTVV.

The CDR3 bases are TGCGCCAGCAGCGGGGCCCTACCGGAGGATACGCAGTATTTT. This translates into CASSGALPEDTQYF. This chain uses TRBV5-1 with TRBJ2-3, with D maybe TRBD1 (5 bases). Looked up from germline, CDR1 is SGHRS and CDR2 is YFSETQ. The length of the CDR3 is 14 residues. Trimming shortened V by 4 bases and J by 6 bases, and 15 bases separated the two germline ends.